This paragraph reports one TCR beta chain. This clone was counted between two and nine times. Its binding antigen is unknown. No quality values exist for individual bases; no much larger clone is one base distant. TCRbeta CDR3 regions were amplified from genomic DNA by means of the immunoSEQ Assay, a bias-controlled multiplex PCR. For the original study's pipeline: Nucleated cell counts per sample were estimated from amplification of reference gene primers within the assay. Sequence reads were collapsed and filtered to measure the absolute abundance of every unique TCRbeta CDR3 rearrangement. Productive Simpson clonality was computed per sample as the square root of Simpson's diversity index over productive rearrangements. TCRdb stores this immuneACCESS table with in-frame sequences only. Part of the clones is absent; in the studies checked, under half of the shortfall reflects unresolved V genes, and no reason is known for the rest. V, J and clone size were drawn from that table, and D and trimming were deduced from the DNA. The sample yields over 250,000 clones; roughly 85% were counted once. The ten most abundant clones make up approximately 5.1% of the sample.

This entry comes from a study of blood T cell repertoires in COVID-19 (TCRdb year 2020). Turning to the overall study: Collaborator samples came from the United States, Italy and Spain and covered acute and convalescent phases of COVID-19. The prospective study material was composed of cDNA or gDNA derived from T cells, B-cell-depleted T cells, or PBMCs. The dataset comprised deeply sampled blood TCRbeta repertoires from subjects exposed to, actively infected with, or recovered from COVID-19. The repertoires were made available in a free public database intended to serve as a resource for research on the immune response to SARS-CoV-2. The samples were drawn from two sources: the first 160 participants of the ongoing ImmuneRACE study, and fewer than 1,500 subjects contributed by 6 global collaborators. The sample metadata nearly always contained a de-identified subject ID, COVID-19 status, age in years and sex. Where HLA class I and class II types were available, the types were taken from metadata supplied by the sample provider, not from assay-based typing. The investigation overall reported the following: How much clinical and demographic metadata was included differed by source and by participant, and the metadata was provided uncurated.

Whole blood was collected in K2EDTA tubes by collaborating institutions according to the institutions' own protocols. For TCRbeta analysis, collaborators shipped samples in one of three forms: frozen whole blood, isolated PBMCs, or DNA extracted from either of those sample types. Trimmed from V: 4 bases; trimmed from J: 0 bases; junction bases lacking a gene match: 3. The CDR3 numbers 15 residues from cysteine through phenylalanine. CDR3 DNA only is kept here, 45 bases in frame from base 1. As encoded in the germline V gene (reference sequence), CDR1 is SGHNT while CDR2 is YYREEE. The sequence came from a man aged 45-65 years with active or convalescent COVID-19. The sequenced sample consisted of peripheral blood. This chain joins TRBV5-4 to TRBJ2-7, and 11 bases in between align with TRBD2. The sequence in DNA is TGTGCCAGCAGCCTCACTAGCGGGAGCTCCTACGAGCAGTACTTC. This codes for CASSLTSGSSYEQYF.